These 4 T cell receptor beta chains originate from one sample sequenced in a study of breast tumors, draining lymph nodes, adjacent tissues. TCRdb reanalysed the multiplex PCR reads using MiXCR and keeps one entry per CDR3 protein. The repertoire holds about 11,000 distinct CDR3 sequences, with about 34% as singletons. Sequenced: breast tumor tissue. Every receptor here comes from a female donor with breast cancer. Some clones in this sample may be carry-over from other donors' samples.

The genes are TRBV11-3 and TRBJ2-7; 7 bases match TRBD2. The CDR3 covers 14 residues. Germline V gene lookup returns CDR1 SGHNT and CDR2 YENEEA. Trimming removed 1 base from V and 4 bases from J; junction bases left unmatched: 4. This chain's CDR3 is CASSLAGGQYEQYF. In DNA form, the CDR3 reads TGTGCCAGCAGCTTAGCGGGAGGTCAGTACGAGCAGTACTTC. The whole variable domain, remainder taken from reference TRBV11-3 and TRBJ2-7, is EAGVVQSPRYKIIEKKQPVAFWCNPISGHNTLYWYLQNLGQGPELLIRYENEEAVDDSQLPKDRFSAERLKGVDSTLKIQPAELGDSAVYLCASSLAGGQYEQYFGPGTRLTVT.

This clonotype was observed at least ten times. This sequence joins TRBV6-1 and TRBJ2-5; D is possibly TRBD2 (6 bases). CDR1 and CDR2 (germline): MNHNS, SASEGT. The CDR3 is 15 residues long. Trimming pared 6 bases from V and 7 bases from J, leaving 21 bases between. CDR3 protein: CASSTSSGTSWTQYF. The CDR3 bases are TGTGCCAGCAGCACAAGTTCGGGGACTTCATGGACCCAGTACTTC.

Note on this clonotype: One end of the junction varies from germline; a read error may be responsible. V usage is TRBV6-1 and J usage is TRBJ1-3; D not certain. Germline V CDR1 and CDR2: MNHNS, SASEGT. CDR3 length equals 14 residues. In nucleotides, the CDR3 is TGTGCCGGCAGTGAGGAGGAAAGTGGAAACACCATGTATTTT. It encodes CAGSEEESGNTMYF.

This clonotype was recorded a few times. V gene TRBV15 combines with J gene TRBJ2-1; weak D call: TRBD2 (5 bases). V lost 1 base to trimming and J lost 10 bases, with 11 bases between them. The CDR3 is 13 amino acids. Germline values: CDR1 LNHNV, CDR2 YYDKDF (reference sequence). In DNA, the CDR3 is TGTGCCACCAGCAGAGTTGCCGGGGAGGAGCAGTTCTTC. Translation: CATSRVAGEEQFF.